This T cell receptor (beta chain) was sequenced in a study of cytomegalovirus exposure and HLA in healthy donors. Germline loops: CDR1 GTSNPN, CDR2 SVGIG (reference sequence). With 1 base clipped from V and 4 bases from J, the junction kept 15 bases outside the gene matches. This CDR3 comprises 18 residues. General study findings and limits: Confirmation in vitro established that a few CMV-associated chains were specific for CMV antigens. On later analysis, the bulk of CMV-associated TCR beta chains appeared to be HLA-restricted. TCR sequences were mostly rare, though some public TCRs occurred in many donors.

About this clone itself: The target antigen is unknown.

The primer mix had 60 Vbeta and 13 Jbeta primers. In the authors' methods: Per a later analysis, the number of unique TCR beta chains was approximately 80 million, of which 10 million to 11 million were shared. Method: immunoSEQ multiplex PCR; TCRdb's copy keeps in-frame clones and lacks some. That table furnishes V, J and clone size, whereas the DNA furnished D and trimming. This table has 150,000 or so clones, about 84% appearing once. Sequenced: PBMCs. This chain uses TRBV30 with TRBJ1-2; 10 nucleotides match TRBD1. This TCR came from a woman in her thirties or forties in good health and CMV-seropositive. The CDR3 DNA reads TGTGCCTGGAGTGCGGGTGTGGGGACAGGGGATCCCAGCTATGGCTACACCTTC. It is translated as CAWSAGVGTGDPSYGYTF.